This paragraph covers one TCR beta chain sequence. In this sample, this clone turned up once. The target of this receptor is not known. There are no base qualities to consult, and no much larger clone falls within one base. This sample was taken from a study of blood T cell repertoires in COVID-19 (dated by TCRdb to 2019 to 2021). For context, the study as a whole: Samples from collaborators originated in the United States, Italy and Spain and spanned both the acute and convalescent phases of COVID-19. The prospective study material was composed of cDNA or gDNA derived from T cells, B-cell-depleted T cells, or PBMCs. Subjects who had been exposed to COVID-19, were actively infected with it, or had recovered from it provided the deeply sampled blood TCRbeta repertoires that made up the dataset. A freely available public database, intended as a resource for researchers studying the immune response to SARS-CoV-2, is where the repertoires were released. The samples were drawn from the first 160 participants of the ongoing ImmuneRACE study and from over 950 subjects provided by 6 global collaborators. The sample metadata nearly always contained a de-identified subject ID, COVID-19 status, age in years and sex. Where HLA class I and class II types were available, the types were taken from metadata supplied by the sample provider, not from assay-based typing.

The immunoSEQ Assay, a bias-controlled multiplex PCR, was used to amplify TCRbeta CDR3 regions from genomic DNA. The authors' analysis ran thus. Within the assay, amplification of reference gene primers was used to estimate how many nucleated cells each sample contained. To quantify the absolute abundance of each unique TCRbeta CDR3 rearrangement, sequence reads were collapsed and filtered. For each sample, productive Simpson clonality was calculated as the square root of Simpson's diversity index across productive rearrangements. Held by TCRdb, this immuneACCESS table contains in-frame sequences only and omits some clones. Under half of the omission traces to an unresolved V gene where checked; the cause of the rest is unknown. V, J and clone size are those of that table, while D and trimming were read from the DNA. The sample table contains 250,000 to 350,000 clones; only one count was recorded for around 84% of them. The ten largest clones take up over 1.1% of the sample.

Here V drops 0 bases and J drops 6 bases, and the junction holds 6 bases not matched to any gene. CDR1 and CDR2 are read off the germline V gene (reference sequence) as SGHNT and YYREEE. The CDR3 runs 16 residues from the cysteine to the phenylalanine. The CDR3 DNA has 48 bases and is translated from base 1. One collaborating source in Seattle enrolled patients while the patients were actively infected and followed the patients over time throughout the course of disease. Each collaborating institution followed its own protocols to collect whole blood in K2EDTA tubes. For TCRbeta analysis, collaborators shipped samples as frozen whole blood, isolated PBMCs, or DNA extracted from either of those sample types. What the research found in general, with its limitations: The quantity of clinical and demographic metadata differed by source and by participant and was supplied without curation.

What was sequenced was peripheral blood. The V gene is TRBV5-4 and the J gene is TRBJ1-6, and 7 junction bases match TRBD1. The clonotype comes from a human donor with COVID-19, enrolled during active disease. The donor label of this sample is uncertain. The encoded CDR3 is CASSLGGTAPNSPLHF. The DNA is as follows: TGTGCCAGCAGCTTGGGCGGGACAGCCCCTAATTCACCCCTCCACTTT.